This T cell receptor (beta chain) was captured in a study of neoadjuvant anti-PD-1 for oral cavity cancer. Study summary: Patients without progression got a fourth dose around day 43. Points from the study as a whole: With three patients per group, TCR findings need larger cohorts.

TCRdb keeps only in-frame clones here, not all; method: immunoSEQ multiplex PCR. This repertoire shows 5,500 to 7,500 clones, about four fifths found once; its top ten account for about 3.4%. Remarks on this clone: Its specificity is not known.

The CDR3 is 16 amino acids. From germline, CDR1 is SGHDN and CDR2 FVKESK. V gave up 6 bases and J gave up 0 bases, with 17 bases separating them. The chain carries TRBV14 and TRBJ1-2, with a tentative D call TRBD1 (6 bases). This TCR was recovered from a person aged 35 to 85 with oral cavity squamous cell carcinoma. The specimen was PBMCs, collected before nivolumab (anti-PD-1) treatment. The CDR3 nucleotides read TGTGCCAGCAGGCCGACAGGCTTGAGAGCTAACTATGGCTACACCTTC. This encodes CASRPTGLRANYGYTF.